One and the same sample provided the 17 T cell receptor beta chains below, sequenced in a study of blood T cell repertoires in COVID-19. Using immunoSEQ multiplex PCR, the repertoire was profiled, and TCRdb retains in-frame clones only, with some absent. The sample has about 370,000 clones, around 87% seen once. Source material: peripheral blood. These receptor sequences come from a woman in her 30s with COVID-19, enrolled during active disease.

This chain links TRBV11-2 with TRBJ2-1; D unresolved. Germline lookup yields CDR1 SGHAT and CDR2 FQNNGV. The V gene lost 3 bases and the J gene lost 16 bases, with 13 bases spanning the gap. CDR3 size: 11 residues. This CDR3 reads CASSFTSQAFF. The DNA of the CDR3 is TGTGCCAGCAGCTTCACCTCTCAGGCTTTCTTC.

J is TRBJ2-5 and V is TRBV2; the match to TRBD1 covers 7 bases. CDR1 is SNHLY, CDR2 FYNNEI, per germline. The CDR3 length is 11 residues. The J segment lost 6 bases and the V segment lost 8 bases, leaving 3 bases of the junction unmatched. CDR3: CASDRDKTQYF. CDR3 nucleotides: TGTGCCAGCGACAGGGACAAGACCCAGTACTTC.

The V gene is TRBV7-3, the J gene TRBJ2-1; the match to TRBD2 covers 11 bases. V trimming: 5 bases; J trimming: 9 bases; junction bases outside the gene matches: 12. The CDR3 consists of 16 residues. Germline V gene lookup returns CDR1 SGHTA and CDR2 FQGTGA. CDR3 region: CASSPALLAGDSEQFF. The CDR3 coding sequence is TGTGCCAGCAGCCCGGCTTTACTAGCGGGAGATTCTGAGCAGTTCTTC.

This clone has a single count. The limits of the CDR3 on the DNA are not certain, so only TCRdb's listed CDR3 is given. The chain uses TRBV29-1 and TRBJ1-1; the table calls TRBD1, which could not be checked here. The CDR3 extends over 13 residues, inclusive of both ends. CDR1 SQVTM and CDR2 ANQGSEA come from the germline V gene. The CDR3 reads CSVEGPVGTGTFF.

This clone was detected only once. Other DNA sequences in this specimen translate into the identical CDR3. The chain is built from TRBV28 and TRBJ2-6; no definite D call. Germline V gives CDR1 MDHEN, CDR2 SYDVKM. V gave up 3 bases and J gave up 4 bases, with 4 bases separating them. The CDR3 extends over 13 amino acids. CDR3 coding DNA: TGTGCCAGCAGTTTCTCCGGGGCCAACGTCCTGACTTTC. It codes for CASSFSGANVLTF.

The chain couples TRBV10-3 to TRBJ2-1; 14 bases agree with TRBD2. The V gene's germline CDR1 is ENHRY and CDR2 SYGVKD. The CDR3 length is 17 residues. J lost 0 bases, V lost 2 bases, and 0 bases had no gene match. The CDR3 DNA reads TGTGCCATCAGTGAGGGACTAGCGGGAGGCTCCTACAATGAGCAGTTCTTC. Encoded protein: CAISEGLAGGSYNEQFF.

J is TRBJ2-7 and V is TRBV7-8, with D tentatively TRBD1 (6 bases). V dropped 5 bases and J dropped 2 bases, with 16 bases sitting between them. CDR1 and CDR2 (germline): SGHVS, FQNEAQ. This CDR3 region has 15 residues. CDR3 region: CASSRAWDTPYEQYF. In DNA form, the CDR3 reads TGTGCCAGCAGCCGAGCATGGGACACCCCCTACGAGCAGTACTTC.

The V call is TRBV9, the J call TRBJ1-3; D perhaps matches TRBD1 (5 bases). Germline loops: CDR1 SGDLS, CDR2 YYNGEE. The length of the CDR3 is 14 residues. The ends were cut back, 4 bases at V and 3 bases at J, with 11 bases in the middle. The CDR3 spells CASSQRQYGNTIYF. In nucleotides, the CDR3 is TGTGCCAGCAGCCAGCGACAGTATGGAAACACCATATATTTT.

The genes are TRBV7-2 and TRBJ2-3; 11 bases match TRBD2. Germline V gene sequence: CDR1 SGHTA, CDR2 FQGNSA. The junction had 11 bases not matched to a gene; V was cut back by 6 bases and J by 6 bases. The CDR3 runs to 16 residues. CDR3 DNA: TGTGCCAGCAGTTTATATAGCGGGAGGGCTGGGGATACGCAGTATTTT. Amino acid sequence: CASSLYSGRAGDTQYF.

The genes are TRBV5-4 and TRBJ1-6; possible D gene TRBD1, 5 bases. Trimming shortened V by 3 bases and J by 5 bases, and 15 bases separated the two germline ends. The CDR3 is made up of 16 amino acids. CDR1 is SGHNT and CDR2 is YYREEE in the germline V gene (reference sequence). In DNA form, the CDR3 reads TGTGCCAGCAGCTCCCGGGACTTTAGCCATAATTCACCCCTCCACTTT. Residues: CASSSRDFSHNSPLHF.

V usage is TRBV4-1 and J usage is TRBJ2-1; no clear D gene. Trimming removed 0 bases at V and 2 bases at J, with 8 bases between. The CDR3 totals 15 residues. Germline assignment: CDR1 MGHRA and CDR2 YSYEKL. CDR3 sequence reads: CASSQERQAYNEQFF. The CDR3 nucleotides read TGCGCCAGCAGCCAAGAGCGACAAGCCTACAATGAGCAGTTCTTC.

J is TRBJ2-7 and V is TRBV24-1; D call uncertain. CDR1 is KGHDR, CDR2 SFDVKD, per germline. Trimming stripped 4 bases from V and 5 bases from J, with 8 bases between. The CDR3 has 12 residues. The CDR3 spells CATSDNRNEQYF. As DNA, the CDR3 is TGTGCCACCAGTGACAATAGAAACGAGCAGTACTTC.

The V gene is TRBV5-4, the J gene TRBJ2-3; D perhaps matches TRBD2 (5 bases). With 4 bases removed from V and 6 bases from J, the gap between germline ends came to 12 bases. Germline assignment: CDR1 SGHNT and CDR2 YYREEE (reference sequence). The CDR3 sequence is 13 residues long. CDR3 sequence (DNA): TGTGCCAGCAGCGTTCCCACGGGGGATACGCAGTATTTT. Protein product: CASSVPTGDTQYF.

This chain joins TRBV18 and TRBJ2-1; no clear D gene. V lost 1 base and J lost 10, with 8 bases in between. In germline, CDR1 is KGHSH, CDR2 LQKENI. The length of the CDR3 is 12 residues. The CDR3 here is CASSPQAAEQFF. The CDR3 DNA is TGTGCCAGCTCACCACAGGCGGCGGAGCAGTTCTTC.

This rearrangement joins TRBV7-6 to TRBJ2-7, with 10 bases fitting TRBD1. CDR3 size: 15 residues. The V gene's germline CDR1 is SGHVS and CDR2 FNYEAQ. The J segment lost 5 bases and the V segment lost 5 bases, leaving 9 bases of the junction unmatched. The DNA of the CDR3 is TGTGCCAGCAGCACCCGACAGGGGGCAAGAGACGAGCAGTACTTC. Translating it yields CASSTRQGARDEQYF.

This rearrangement joins TRBV9 to TRBJ2-5; D perhaps matches TRBD2 (7 bases). Germline CDR1 reads SGDLS; CDR2 reads YYNGEE. V was trimmed by 7 bases and J by 5 bases, leaving 18 bases between them. CDR3 length: 14 amino acids. The CDR3 DNA is TGTGCCAGCGCAAAGGGGGGGTTTGAGGAGACCCAGTACTTC. This translates into CASAKGGFEETQYF.

This clone showed up just once. The gene calls are TRBV29-1 and TRBJ2-7; weak D call: TRBD2 (7 bases). This CDR3 is built from 12 residues. CDR1 is SQVTM and CDR2 is ANQGSEA in the germline V gene. Trimming took 7 bases from V and 0 from J, leaving 10 bases between them. In nucleotides, the CDR3 is TGCAGCGCCGGGGGGCGCTCCTACGAGCAGTACTTC. Protein sequence: CSAGGRSYEQYF.